This record looks at one TCR beta chain sequence and its context. Its specificity is unknown. The record originates from a study of cytomegalovirus exposure and HLA in healthy donors. PCR amplification relied on 60 Vbeta primers (plus 13 Jbeta primers). Sequenced by immunoSEQ multiplex PCR; TCRdb stores in-frame clones only, minus some. The profile covers some 100,000 clones, with roughly three quarters appearing a single time and under 5% taken by the ten largest. V shed 4 bases and J 2 bases; nucleotides not matched to a gene: 10. The germline V gene encodes CDR1 SQVTM and CDR2 ANQGSEA. The CDR3 consists of 16 residues. Findings and caveats of the study: A likely sequencing artifact accounted for one observed cluster of highly shared sequence variants.

The sequence was obtained from a female donor in good health and CMV-seropositive. Source material: PBMCs. The chain links TRBV29-1 to TRBJ1-1; TRBD1 agrees at 10 bases. The CDR3: CSVAVRTGGLNTEAFF. The CDR3 DNA reads TGCAGCGTTGCGGTCCGGACAGGGGGGCTAAACACTGAAGCTTTCTTT.